One and the same sample provided the 27 T cell receptor beta chains below, sequenced in a study of beta chain features in type 1 diabetes. Expressed TCRB transcripts were sequenced, since all the RNA that had been isolated was reverse transcribed. Repertoires were generated with immunoSEQ multiplex PCR, while TCRdb's copy carries only in-frame clones and drops some. The sample shows a few hundred thousand clones, roughly 11% of them seen only once. Material for sequencing was naive CD4+ T cells from blood. Receptors originate from a woman in her twenties or thirties in good health.

Only a few counts were recorded for this clone. The chain recombines TRBV9 with TRBJ2-3, with 15 bases that match TRBD2. CDR1 and CDR2 from the germline V gene are SGDLS and YYNGEE. The J segment lost 3 bases and the V segment lost 4 bases, leaving 3 bases of the junction unmatched. The CDR3 runs 16 residues. The chain's CDR3 is CASSQGLAGGTDTQYF. In nucleotides, the CDR3 is TGTGCCAGCAGCCAAGGACTAGCGGGAGGGACAGATACGCAGTATTTT.

This clone has a handful of counts. The sample holds other DNA sequences that translate to the same CDR3. The chain combines TRBV28 with TRBJ1-5, with a weak D call TRBD1 (5 bases). Germline assignment: CDR1 MDHEN and CDR2 SYDVKM. V shed 6 bases and J shed 4 bases, with 7 bases lying between them. The CDR3 is 12 amino acids. CDR3 coding DNA: TGTGCCAGCAGGGGGCCAAATCAGCCCCAGCATTTT. Its protein product is CASRGPNQPQHF.

There are a few counts of this clone. This sequence joins TRBV7-9 and TRBJ1-5, with 7 bases matching TRBD1. CDR3 length: 13 residues. Germline assignment: CDR1 SEHNR and CDR2 FQNEAQ (reference sequence). J gave up 7 bases and V 3 bases, and 3 bases lay outside the gene matches. The CDR3 is CASSFDRDQPQHF. As DNA, the CDR3 is TGTGCCAGCAGCTTCGACAGGGACCAGCCCCAGCATTTT. Full variable domain (remainder filled in from reference TRBV7-9 and TRBJ1-5): DTGVSQNPRHKITKRGQNVTFRCDPISEHNRLYWYRQTLGQGPEFLTYFQNEAQLEKSRLLSDRFSAERPKGSFSTLEIQRTEQGDSAMYLCASSFDRDQPQHFGDGTRLSIL.

This rearrangement joins TRBV4-2 to TRBJ2-5, with D possibly being TRBD1 (6 bases). Trimming removed 4 bases at V and 3 bases at J, with 15 bases between. CDR1 and CDR2 (germline): LGHNA, YNFKEQ. The CDR3 length is 15 residues. The CDR3 DNA is TGTGCCAGCAGCCCCGGTGGCAGGGGTAAAGAGACCCAGTACTTC. Translation: CASSPGGRGKETQYF.

This clone has only a few counts. The rearrangement uses TRBV4-1 and TRBJ2-1, with 9 nucleotides matching TRBD2. The CDR3 covers 15 residues. Trimming at V came to 1 base and at J to 9 bases, leaving 7 bases not matched to a gene. The germline V gene encodes CDR1 MGHRA and CDR2 YSYEKL. Here the CDR3 DNA reads TGCGCCAGCAGCCAAGTTAGCGGGAGTAATGGTGAGCAGTTCTTC. It yields the protein CASSQVSGSNGEQFF.

Only a few counts were recorded for this clone. The chain employs TRBV2 and TRBJ2-6, with TRBD2 identical over 8 bases. CDR1 is SNHLY and CDR2 is FYNNEI in the germline V gene. Trimming cost V 6 bases and J 4 bases; bases outside gene matches: 2. CDR3 length: 14 amino acids. The CDR3 is CASSLAGGANVLTF. CDR3 DNA: TGTGCCAGCAGCCTAGCGGGCGGGGCCAACGTCCTGACTTTC.

The chain is built from TRBV7-3 and TRBJ2-5; 7 positions match TRBD2. Germline trimming cut 0 bases from V and 2 bases from J; bases unmatched to any gene: 0. The CDR3 has 14 residues. Germline V CDR1 and CDR2: SGHTA, FQGTGA. This CDR3 is CASSLTGRQETQYF. CDR3 DNA sequence: TGTGCCAGCAGCTTAACCGGGAGGCAAGAGACCCAGTACTTC.

Only a few counts were recorded for this clone. The chain is built from TRBV19 and TRBJ2-1; TRBD2 might be the D (5 bases). This CDR3 comprises 13 residues. Per germline, CDR1 LNHDA and CDR2 SQIVND (reference sequence). V gave up 7 bases and J gave up 6 bases, with 13 bases separating them. CDR3 in amino acids: CASTPPSGNEQFF. The CDR3 bases are TGTGCCAGTACCCCCCCGAGCGGCAATGAGCAGTTCTTC.

This chain uses TRBV12-5 with TRBJ1-5, with D perhaps TRBD1 (5 bases). The V gene's germline CDR1 is LGHNT and CDR2 FRNRAP. With 6 bases removed from V and 3 bases from J, the gap between germline ends came to 9 bases. There are 13 residues in the CDR3. CDR3 sequence reads: CASGGVPNQPQHF. The CDR3 DNA is TGTGCTAGTGGAGGGGTCCCCAATCAGCCCCAGCATTTT. Full variable domain (missing parts from reference TRBV12-5 and TRBJ1-5): DARVTQTPRHKVTEMGQEVTMRCQPILGHNTVFWYRQTMMQGLELLAYFRNRAPLDDSGMPKDRFSAEMPDATLATLKIQPSEPRDSAVYFCASGGVPNQPQHFGDGTRLSIL.

DNA of the CDR3: TGTGCCAGCGGCCGGGACAGCTCCTACAATGAGCAGTTCTTC. This encodes CASGRDSSYNEQFF. The chain carries TRBV25-1 and TRBJ2-1; 7 bases agree with TRBD1. This CDR3 spans 14 amino acids. CDR1 is MGHDK, CDR2 SYGVNS, per germline. Unmatched junction bases numbered 4, after V lost 8 bases and J lost 0 bases.

V is TRBV5-4 and J is TRBJ2-5; D gene ambiguous. There are 12 residues in the CDR3. Germline CDR1 and CDR2: SGHNT and YYREEE (reference sequence). V lost 1 base and J 5 bases, leaving 6 bases between the germline ends. Here the CDR3 reads CASSLTAETQYF. CDR3 DNA sequence: TGTGCCAGCAGCTTGACCGCGGAGACCCAGTACTTC. The full variable domain, rest sourced from reference TRBV5-4 and TRBJ2-5, is ETGVTQSPTHLIKTRGQQVTLRCSSQSGHNTVSWYQQALGQGPQFIFQYYREEENGRGNFPPRFSGLQFPNYSSELNVNALELDDSALYLCASSLTAETQYFGPGTRLLVL.

Only a few counts were recorded for this clone. The V call is TRBV28, the J call TRBJ2-3; 9 nucleotides match TRBD1. Per germline, CDR1 MDHEN and CDR2 SYDVKM. The CDR3 length is 15 residues. V lost 5 bases, J lost 5 bases, and 8 bases stayed unmatched. CDR3 bases: TGTGCCAGCAGTGACAACAGGGGGCTTAAAGATACGCAGTATTTT. Translated, it gives CASSDNRGLKDTQYF.

The chain links TRBV6-5 to TRBJ2-7; 8 bases map to TRBD2. The CDR3 sequence is 14 residues long. J gave up 2 bases and V 6 bases, and 6 bases lay outside the gene matches. Germline V gives CDR1 MNHEY, CDR2 SVGAGI. DNA for the CDR3: TGTGCCAGCAGGAGAACTAGCGGAGCCTACGAGCAGTACTTC. Protein product: CASRRTSGAYEQYF.

This clone has just a few counts. This CDR3 reads CAISRGGNEQFF. The CDR3 DNA sequence: TGTGCCATCTCACGGGGAGGCAATGAGCAGTTCTTC. J is TRBJ2-1 and V is TRBV10-3, with D possibly TRBD2 on 6 matching bases. CDR3 length: 12 amino acids. The germline CDR1 and CDR2 sequences are ENHRY and SYGVKD. Trimming removed 8 bases from V and 6 bases from J, with 11 bases in between.

The J gene is TRBJ2-7, the V gene TRBV15; 7 nucleotides agree with TRBD2. Germline V gene data show CDR1 as LNHNV and CDR2 as YYDKDF (reference sequence). Trimming removed 0 bases from V and 0 bases from J; junction bases left unmatched: 8. The CDR3 is made up of 17 amino acids. CDR3 loop: CATSRDPPSGTSYEQYF. The CDR3 bases are TGTGCCACCAGCAGAGATCCGCCGAGCGGGACCTCCTACGAGCAGTACTTC. Combining the CDR3 with reference TRBV15 and TRBJ2-7 gives the whole variable domain DAMVIQNPRYQVTQFGKPVTLSCSQTLNHNVMYWYQQKSSQAPKLLFHYYDKDFNNEADTPDNFQSRRPNTSFCFLDIRSPGLGDTAMYLCATSRDPPSGTSYEQYFGPGTRLTVT.

The genes are TRBV25-1 and TRBJ2-7, with D perhaps matching TRBD1 (6 bases). Trimming shortened V by 3 bases and J by 3 bases, and 12 bases separated the two germline ends. Per the germline V gene, CDR1 is MGHDK and CDR2 is SYGVNS. This CDR3 is built from 14 residues. This chain's CDR3 is CASSDRDKNYEQYF. CDR3 in DNA: TGTGCCAGCAGTGACAGGGACAAAAACTACGAGCAGTACTTC.

The chain links TRBV7-9 to TRBJ2-3; possible D gene TRBD2, 6 bases. The germline gives CDR1 SEHNR, CDR2 FQNEAQ (reference sequence). The CDR3 has 17 amino acids. Trimming left V 8 bases short and J 1 base short, with 22 bases between. CDR3 DNA: TGTGCCAGCTCCTCACAATCCGGAGGGAGTCGCACAGATACGCAGTATTTT. It encodes CASSSQSGGSRTDTQYF.

This clone has more than one count but fewer than ten. This chain connects TRBV19 to TRBJ2-1, with 10 bases identical to TRBD2. This CDR3 is 14 amino acids long. Per germline, CDR1 LNHDA and CDR2 SQIVND (reference sequence). V lost 7 bases and J lost 8; bases outside the gene matches: 8. CDR3 sequence (DNA): TGTGCCAGTATGGCAAGCGGGAGGGTGGATGAGCAGTTCTTC. Translating it yields CASMASGRVDEQFF.

This clone occurred a few times. V and J are TRBV6-5 and TRBJ2-1; D remains ambiguous. The CDR3 extends over 16 amino acids. Trimming left V 4 bases short and J 1 base short, with 14 bases between. Germline V CDR1 and CDR2: MNHEY, SVGAGI. CDR3 amino acids: CASSSPLSRSYNEQFF. Written as DNA, the CDR3 is TGTGCCAGCAGTTCTCCCCTAAGTCGGTCCTACAATGAGCAGTTCTTC.

The chain couples TRBV9 to TRBJ1-5; TRBD1 is a possible D gene (6 bases). Germline V gene sequence: CDR1 SGDLS, CDR2 YYNGEE. Trimming pared 9 bases from V and 2 bases from J, leaving 18 bases between. This CDR3 comprises 15 residues. As DNA, the CDR3 is TGTGCCAAGATCCGGGACACCTCGGGCAATCAGCCCCAGCATTTT. Its translation is CAKIRDTSGNQPQHF.

A few counts support this clone. J is TRBJ2-7 and V is TRBV5-4; 7 nucleotides align to TRBD1. The ends lost 0 bases at V and 4 bases at J; junction bases unmatched: 1. The CDR3 is 13 residues long. Germline V gene lookup returns CDR1 SGHNT and CDR2 YYREEE (reference sequence). DNA of the CDR3: TGTGCCAGCAGCTTGGGGGACAGATACGAGCAGTACTTC. Encoded protein: CASSLGDRYEQYF.

This clone was observed a handful of times. The V gene is TRBV6-6, the J gene TRBJ2-3; 9 bases are a match to TRBD2. CDR1 MNHNY and CDR2 SVGAGI come from the germline V gene (reference sequence). The CDR3 is made up of 15 amino acids. With V trimmed by 6 bases and J by 4 bases, 8 bases remained unmatched. In nucleotides, the CDR3 is TGTGCCAGCAGGATAGCGGGAGCGTCGGCAGATACGCAGTATTTT. Its translation: CASRIAGASADTQYF.

This rearrangement joins TRBV20-1 to TRBJ1-1; no clear D. Per the germline V gene, CDR1 is DFQATT and CDR2 is SNEGSKA (reference sequence). Trimming shortened V by 4 bases and J by 1 base, and 4 bases separated the two germline ends. The CDR3 sequence is 11 residues long. The CDR3, as DNA: TGCAGTGCTACAGGGAACACTGAAGCTTTCTTT. Translating it yields CSATGNTEAFF.

The rearrangement uses TRBV7-9 and TRBJ2-6, with 13 bases lining up with TRBD2. Trimming at V came to 5 bases and at J to 10 bases, leaving 2 bases not matched to a gene. Germline V CDR1 and CDR2: SEHNR, FQNEAQ (reference sequence). The CDR3 contains 14 residues. The CDR3: CASSQLAGGNVLTF. DNA for the CDR3: TGTGCCAGCAGCCAACTAGCGGGAGGGAACGTCCTGACTTTC.

This chain uses TRBV5-1 with TRBJ2-1; 13 bases are shared with TRBD2. The CDR3 spans 15 residues. Unmatched junction bases numbered 9, after V lost 6 bases and J lost 9 bases. Germline-derived CDR1 and CDR2 are SGHRS and YFSETQ. The CDR3 is CASTTTSGRAAEQFF. The CDR3 coding sequence is TGCGCCAGCACGACTACTAGCGGGAGGGCCGCTGAGCAGTTCTTC. Drawing the rest from reference TRBV5-1 and TRBJ2-1, the complete variable domain is KAGVTQTPRYLIKTRGQQVTLSCSPISGHRSVSWYQQTPGQGLQFLFEYFSETQRNKGNFPGRFSGRQFSNSRSEMNVSTLELGDSALYLCASTTTSGRAAEQFFGPGTRLTVL.

The V and J genes are TRBV7-9 and TRBJ2-4; 8 positions match TRBD2. Germline CDR1 is SEHNR and CDR2 is FQNEAQ (reference sequence). There are 17 residues in the CDR3. The ends lost 5 bases at V and 0 bases at J; junction bases unmatched: 9. The CDR3 sequence: CASSQPGRDLAKNIQYF. The CDR3 DNA reads TGTGCCAGCAGCCAGCCCGGGAGGGATCTAGCCAAAAACATTCAGTACTTC.

The rearrangement links TRBV28 to TRBJ2-1, with 9 nucleotides matching TRBD2. The CDR3 is 15 residues long. Trimming took 6 bases from V and 9 from J; bases not matched to a gene: 12. CDR1 is MDHEN, CDR2 SYDVKM, per germline. This chain's CDR3 is CASRIAGVRVSEQFF. The CDR3 nucleotides read TGTGCCAGCAGGATAGCGGGAGTGAGAGTGAGTGAGCAGTTCTTC.